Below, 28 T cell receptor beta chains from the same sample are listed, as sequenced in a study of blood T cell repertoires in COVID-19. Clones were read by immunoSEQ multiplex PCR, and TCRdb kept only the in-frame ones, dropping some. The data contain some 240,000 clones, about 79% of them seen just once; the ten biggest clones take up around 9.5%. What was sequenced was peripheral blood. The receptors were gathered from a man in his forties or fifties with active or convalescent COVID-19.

This CDR3 reads CASIKGQTNEKLFF. DNA of the CDR3: TGTGCCAGCATAAAGGGGCAGACTAATGAAAAACTGTTTTTT. The chain links TRBV2 to TRBJ1-4; a possible D gene is TRBD1 (5 bases). The V end lost 7 bases, the J end lost 2 bases, and 11 bases lay between the germline ends. The CDR3 is made up of 14 amino acids. Germline CDR1 and CDR2: SNHLY and FYNNEI.

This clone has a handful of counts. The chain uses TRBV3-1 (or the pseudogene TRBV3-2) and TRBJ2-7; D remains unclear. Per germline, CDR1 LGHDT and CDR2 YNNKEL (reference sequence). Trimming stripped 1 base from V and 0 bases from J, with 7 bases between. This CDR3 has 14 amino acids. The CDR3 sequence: CASSQAIYSYEQYF. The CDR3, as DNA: TGTGCCAGCAGCCAAGCTATCTACTCCTACGAGCAGTACTTC.

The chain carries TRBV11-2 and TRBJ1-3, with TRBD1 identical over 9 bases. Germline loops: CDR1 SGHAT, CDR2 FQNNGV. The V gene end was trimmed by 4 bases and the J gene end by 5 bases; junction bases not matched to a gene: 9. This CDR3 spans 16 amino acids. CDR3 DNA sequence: TGTGCCAGCAGCTCCTTGAACAGGGGGCCAAGAAACACCATATATTTT. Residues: CASSSLNRGPRNTIYF.

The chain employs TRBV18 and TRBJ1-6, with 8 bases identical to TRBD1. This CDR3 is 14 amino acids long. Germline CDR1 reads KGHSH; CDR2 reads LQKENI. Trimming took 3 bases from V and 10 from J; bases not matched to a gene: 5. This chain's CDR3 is CASSPDREGSPLHF. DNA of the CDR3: TGTGCCAGCTCACCGGACAGGGAAGGATCACCCCTCCACTTT.

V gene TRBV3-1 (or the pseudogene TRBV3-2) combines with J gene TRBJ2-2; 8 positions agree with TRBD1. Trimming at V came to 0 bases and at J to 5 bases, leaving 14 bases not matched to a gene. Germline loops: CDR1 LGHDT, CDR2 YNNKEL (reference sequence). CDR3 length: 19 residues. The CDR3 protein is CASSQDPPGGRGGTGELFF. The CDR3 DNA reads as TGTGCCAGCAGCCAAGATCCCCCAGGGGGCCGGGGAGGTACCGGGGAGCTGTTTTTT.

CDR3 in DNA: TGTGCCACCAGCGGGCAGGGGGCGGTAGCTGGGGCCAACGTCCTGACTTTC. This gives the protein CATSGQGAVAGANVLTF. The rearrangement joins TRBV15 to TRBJ2-6; 8 bases are shared with TRBD1. Germline V gives CDR1 LNHNV, CDR2 YYDKDF (reference sequence). The trim removed 5 bases at V and 2 bases at J, leaving 8 bases unmatched. CDR3 size: 17 residues. The whole variable domain, remainder taken from reference TRBV15 and TRBJ2-6, is DAMVIQNPRYQVTQFGKPVTLSCSQTLNHNVMYWYQQKSSQAPKLLFHYYDKDFNNEADTPDNFQSRRPNTSFCFLDIRSPGLGDTAMYLCATSGQGAVAGANVLTFGAGSRLTVL.

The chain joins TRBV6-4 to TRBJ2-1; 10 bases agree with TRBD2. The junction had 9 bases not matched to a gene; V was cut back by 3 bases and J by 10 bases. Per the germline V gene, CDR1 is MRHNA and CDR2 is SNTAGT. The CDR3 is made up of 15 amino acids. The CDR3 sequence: CASSERLAGLSEQFF. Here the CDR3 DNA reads TGTGCCAGCAGTGAAAGACTAGCGGGCCTCTCAGAGCAGTTCTTC.

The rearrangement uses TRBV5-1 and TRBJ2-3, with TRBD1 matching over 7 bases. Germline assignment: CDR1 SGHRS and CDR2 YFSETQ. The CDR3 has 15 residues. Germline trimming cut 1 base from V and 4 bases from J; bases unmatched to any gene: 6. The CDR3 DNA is TGCGCCAGCAGCTTGACAGGGGTGGACCCAGATACGCAGTATTTT. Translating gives CASSLTGVDPDTQYF.

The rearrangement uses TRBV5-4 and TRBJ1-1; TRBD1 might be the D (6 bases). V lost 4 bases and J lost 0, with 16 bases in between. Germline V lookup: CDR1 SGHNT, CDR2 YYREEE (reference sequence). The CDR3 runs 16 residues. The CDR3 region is CASSPDGGGMNTEAFF. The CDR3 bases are TGTGCCAGCAGCCCGGACGGGGGGGGCATGAACACTGAAGCTTTCTTT.

CDR3 sequence (DNA): TGTGCCAGCAGCCCGGGACAGGGGGAGCAAGAGACCCAGTACTTC. Protein: CASSPGQGEQETQYF. The gene calls are TRBV11-3 and TRBJ2-5; 11 bases agree with TRBD1. Trimming cost V 5 bases and J 2 bases; bases outside gene matches: 4. Germline V gene sequence: CDR1 SGHNT, CDR2 YENEEA. CDR3 length: 15 residues.

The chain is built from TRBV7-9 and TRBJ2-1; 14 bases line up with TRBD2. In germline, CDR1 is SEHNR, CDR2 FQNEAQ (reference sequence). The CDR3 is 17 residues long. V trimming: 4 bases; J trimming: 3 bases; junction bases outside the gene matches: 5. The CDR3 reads CASSSRLAGGLYNEQFF. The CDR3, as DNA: TGTGCCAGCAGCTCCCGACTAGCGGGGGGGCTCTACAATGAGCAGTTCTTC.

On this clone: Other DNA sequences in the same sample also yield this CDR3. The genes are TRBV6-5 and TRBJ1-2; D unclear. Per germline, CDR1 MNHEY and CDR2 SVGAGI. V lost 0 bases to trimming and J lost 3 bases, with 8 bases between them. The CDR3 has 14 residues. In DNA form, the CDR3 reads TGTGCCAGCAGTTACTCGAGGGAGGACTATGGCTACACCTTC. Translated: CASSYSREDYGYTF.

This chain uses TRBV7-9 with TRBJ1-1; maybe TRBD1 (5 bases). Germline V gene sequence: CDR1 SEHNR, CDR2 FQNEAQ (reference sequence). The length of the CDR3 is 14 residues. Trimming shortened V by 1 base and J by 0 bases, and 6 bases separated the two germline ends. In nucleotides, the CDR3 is TGTGCCAGCAGCTTAGTCAGGGTGAACACTGAAGCTTTCTTT. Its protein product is CASSLVRVNTEAFF.

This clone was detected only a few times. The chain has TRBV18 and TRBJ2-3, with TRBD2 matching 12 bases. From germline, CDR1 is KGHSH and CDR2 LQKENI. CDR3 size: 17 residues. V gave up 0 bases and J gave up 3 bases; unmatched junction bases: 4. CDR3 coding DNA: TGTGCCAGCTCACCACCCACTACTAGCGGGAGGACAGATACGCAGTATTTT. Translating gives CASSPPTTSGRTDTQYF.

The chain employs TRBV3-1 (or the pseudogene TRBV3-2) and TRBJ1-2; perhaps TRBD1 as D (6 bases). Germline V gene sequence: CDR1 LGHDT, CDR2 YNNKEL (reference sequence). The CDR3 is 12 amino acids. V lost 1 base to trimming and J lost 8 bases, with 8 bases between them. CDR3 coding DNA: TGTGCCAGCAGCCAAGCAGGGGTAGGCTACACCTTC. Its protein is CASSQAGVGYTF.

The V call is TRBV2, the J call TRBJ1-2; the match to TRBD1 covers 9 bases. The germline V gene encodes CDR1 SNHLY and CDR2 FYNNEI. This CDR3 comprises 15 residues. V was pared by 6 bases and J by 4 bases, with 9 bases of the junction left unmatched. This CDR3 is CASSGPGTGIYGYTF. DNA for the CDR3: TGTGCCAGCAGCGGCCCCGGGACAGGGATCTATGGCTACACCTTC.

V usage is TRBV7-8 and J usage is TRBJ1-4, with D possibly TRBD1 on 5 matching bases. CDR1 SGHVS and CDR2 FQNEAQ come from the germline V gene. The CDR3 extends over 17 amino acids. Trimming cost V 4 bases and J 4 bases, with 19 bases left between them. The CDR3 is CASSSRRGGYSNEKLFF. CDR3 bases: TGTGCCAGCAGCTCCCGCCGGGGGGGGTATAGTAATGAAAAACTGTTTTTT.

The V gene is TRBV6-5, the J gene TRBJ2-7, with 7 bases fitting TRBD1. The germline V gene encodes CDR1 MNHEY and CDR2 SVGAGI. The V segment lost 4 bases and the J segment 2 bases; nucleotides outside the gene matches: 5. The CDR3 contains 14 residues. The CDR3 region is CASSSHTGAYEQYV. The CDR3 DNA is TGTGCCAGCAGTTCTCACACAGGGGCCTACGAGCAGTACGTC.

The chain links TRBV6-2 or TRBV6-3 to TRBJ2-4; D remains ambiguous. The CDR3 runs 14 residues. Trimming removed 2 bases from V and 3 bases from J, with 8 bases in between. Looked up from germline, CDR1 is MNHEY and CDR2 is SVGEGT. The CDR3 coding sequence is TGTGCCAGCAGTTACGGAGAGGTCAAAAACATTCAGTACTTC. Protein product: CASSYGEVKNIQYF.

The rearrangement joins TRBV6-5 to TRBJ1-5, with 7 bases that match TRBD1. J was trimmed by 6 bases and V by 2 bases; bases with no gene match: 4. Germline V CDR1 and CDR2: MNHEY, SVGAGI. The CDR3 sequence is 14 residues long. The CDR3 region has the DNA TGTGCCAGCAGTTACGGGCAGGGGGGTCAGCCCCAGCATTTT. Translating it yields CASSYGQGGQPQHF.

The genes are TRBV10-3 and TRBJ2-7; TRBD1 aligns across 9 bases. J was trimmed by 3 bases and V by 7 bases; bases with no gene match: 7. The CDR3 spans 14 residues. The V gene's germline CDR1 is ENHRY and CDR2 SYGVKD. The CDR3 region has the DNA TGTGCCATCAAACGACAGGGGGGCCTCTACGAGCAGTACTTC. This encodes CAIKRQGGLYEQYF.

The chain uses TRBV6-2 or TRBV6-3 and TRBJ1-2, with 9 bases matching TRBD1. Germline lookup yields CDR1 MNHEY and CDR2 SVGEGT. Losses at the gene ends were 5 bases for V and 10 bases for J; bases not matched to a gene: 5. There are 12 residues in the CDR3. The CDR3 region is CASSPQGALYTF. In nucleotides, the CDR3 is TGTGCCAGCAGTCCACAGGGGGCTCTCTACACCTTC.

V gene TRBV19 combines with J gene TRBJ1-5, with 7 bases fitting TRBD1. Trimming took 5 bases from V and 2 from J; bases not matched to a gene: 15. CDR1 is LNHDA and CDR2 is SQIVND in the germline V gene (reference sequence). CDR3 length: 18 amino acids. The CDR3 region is CASSGRQGRTSGNQPQHF. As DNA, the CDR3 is TGTGCCAGTAGTGGTCGACAGGGAAGGACGTCTGGCAATCAGCCCCAGCATTTT.

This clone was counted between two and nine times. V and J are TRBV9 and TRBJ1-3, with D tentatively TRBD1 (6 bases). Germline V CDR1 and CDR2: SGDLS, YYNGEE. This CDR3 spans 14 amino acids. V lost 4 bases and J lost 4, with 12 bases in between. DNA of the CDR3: TGTGCCAGCAGCTTCGACAGGCTAGGAAACACCATATATTTT. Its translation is CASSFDRLGNTIYF.

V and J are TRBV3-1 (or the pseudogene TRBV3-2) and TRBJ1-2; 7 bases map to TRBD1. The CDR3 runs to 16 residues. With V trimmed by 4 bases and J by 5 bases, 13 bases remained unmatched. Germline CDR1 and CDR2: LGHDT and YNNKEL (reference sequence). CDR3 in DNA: TGTGCCAGCAGCCGGCGAGACGGGACAGCCCGTTATGGCTACACCTTC. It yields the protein CASSRRDGTARYGYTF.

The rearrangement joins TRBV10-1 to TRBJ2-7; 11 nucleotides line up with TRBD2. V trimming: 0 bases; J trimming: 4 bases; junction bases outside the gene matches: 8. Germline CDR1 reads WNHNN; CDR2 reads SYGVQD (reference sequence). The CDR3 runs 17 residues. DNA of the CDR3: TGCGCCAGCAGTGAGTCTTTCGGGACTAGCGGTAGATACGAGCAGTACGTC. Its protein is CASSESFGTSGRYEQYV.

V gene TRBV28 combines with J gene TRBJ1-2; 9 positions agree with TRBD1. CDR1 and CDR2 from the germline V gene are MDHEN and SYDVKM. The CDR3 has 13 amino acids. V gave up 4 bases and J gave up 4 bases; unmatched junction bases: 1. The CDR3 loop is CASSSGQGYGYTF. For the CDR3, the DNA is TGTGCCAGCAGTTCGGGACAGGGCTATGGCTACACCTTC.

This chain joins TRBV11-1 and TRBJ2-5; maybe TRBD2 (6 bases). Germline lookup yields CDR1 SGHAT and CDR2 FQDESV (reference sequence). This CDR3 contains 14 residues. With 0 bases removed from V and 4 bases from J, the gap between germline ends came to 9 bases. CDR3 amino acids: CASSLARGAETQYF. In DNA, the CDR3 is TGTGCCAGCAGCTTAGCGCGCGGGGCAGAGACCCAGTACTTC.